This passage covers 5 T cell receptor beta chains from one sample sequenced in a study of regulatory T cells in long-lasting Graves disease. Described time point: persistent/refractory GD, antithyroid drugs over 5 years with positive TRAb. The TCR library was made from RNA extracted from PBMCs. Both iRepertoire HTBI primers and Arm-PCR of CDR3 regions were used to build the TCR beta libraries. TCRdb ran MiXCR on the multiplex PCR reads and lists one entry per CDR3 protein. The sample has about 470,000 distinct CDR3 sequences; less than 25% are singletons. This specimen was peripheral blood mononuclear cells (PBMCs), taken when the disease was refractory, from a patient treated with antithyroid drugs. The receptor source for this set is a female donor with Graves disease.

This clonotype was counted at least ten times. At one end the junction does not follow the germline gene, possibly because of a read error. The chain combines TRBV5-1 with TRBJ2-7; possible D gene TRBD2, 6 bases. In germline, CDR1 is SGHRS, CDR2 YFSETQ. This CDR3 is 13 amino acids long. CDR3 protein: CASSLTGAYEQYF. CDR3 nucleotides: TGTGCCAGCAGCTTGACGGGAGCCTACGAGCAGTACTTC.

This clonotype was seen just once. Being one base from a much bigger clone, this may be a read error. The chain employs TRBV6-2 or TRBV6-3 and TRBJ2-7; 14 nucleotides line up with TRBD2. The V segment lost 2 bases and the J segment 5 bases; nucleotides outside the gene matches: 2. This CDR3 is 15 amino acids long. Per the germline V gene, CDR1 is MNHEY and CDR2 is SVGEGT. CDR3 sequence reads: CASSYRTSGRHEQYF. CDR3 nucleotides: TGTGCCAGCAGTTACCGGACTAGCGGGAGGCACGAGCAGTACTTC.

This clonotype was counted only a few times. This chain connects TRBV20-1 to TRBJ1-5; D gene ambiguous. The CDR3 is 13 amino acids. The germline V and J ends were trimmed by 1 base and 7 bases, with 11 bases remaining between them. Germline V gene lookup returns CDR1 DFQATT and CDR2 SNEGSKA (reference sequence). The CDR3 loop reads CSARGLGDQPQHF. The CDR3 DNA reads TGCAGTGCTAGAGGTCTTGGAGACCAGCCCCAGCATTTT.

This clonotype was found many times. The V call is TRBV5-1, the J call TRBJ1-1; D is unresolved. The germline V gene has CDR1 SGHRS and CDR2 YFSETQ. The CDR3 consists of 15 residues. Trimming removed 1 base at V and 5 bases at J, with 15 bases between. DNA for the CDR3: TGCGCCAGCAGCTTGCGACCGGGGATAGGGACTGAAGCTTTCTTT. Translating it yields CASSLRPGIGTEAFF.

This clonotype has a count of ten or more. The chain combines TRBV5-6 with TRBJ1-2; TRBD1 aligns across 8 bases. Unmatched junction bases numbered 12, after V lost 5 bases and J lost 6 bases. CDR1 SGHDT and CDR2 YYEEEE come from the germline V gene. The CDR3 contains 15 residues. The CDR3 DNA reads as TGTGCCAGCAGTTTGACGGGGACAGGCCCCCATGGCTACACCTTC. This translates into CASSLTGTGPHGYTF.